Below are 7 T cell receptor beta chains sequenced from a single sample in a study of T cell clonality in common variable immunodeficiency (dated by TCRdb to 2013 to 2016). Receptors were amplified or captured by the immunoSEQ multiplex PCR assay. TCRdb re-hosts the immuneACCESS table, in-frame sequences only. Its copies lack some clones; in the studies checked, an unresolved V gene accounts for under half of them, and the cause for the rest is not known. The sample comprises some 50,000 clones, and every one was counted more than once. The ten most abundant clones make up roughly 6% of the sample. Sequenced input: peripheral blood mononuclear cells. The receptor source for this set is a person aged 18 to 75 in good health.

This clone came up many times. The DNA ends 3 residues before the CDR3 does, and the rest of the CDR3 is filled in from the germline J gene. This chain uses TRBV20-1 with TRBJ2-7, with D possibly matching TRBD1 (6 bases). Germline V gene lookup returns CDR1 DFQATT and CDR2 SNEGSKA (reference sequence). Trimming removed 0 bases at V and 4 bases at J, with 16 bases between. The CDR3 spans 15 residues. CDR3 sequence reads: CSARDFPGTSYEQYF. CDR3 DNA (partial): TGCAGTGCTAGAGATTTCCCGGGGACATCGTACGAG.

This clone appeared many times. The read is 3 residues too short to cover the CDR3 end, so that end is filled in from the germline J gene. The rearrangement joins TRBV5-4 to TRBJ1-4; a possible D gene is TRBD1 (6 bases). The CDR3 length is 12 residues. Looked up from germline, CDR1 is SGHNT and CDR2 is YYREEE (reference sequence). V dropped 4 bases and J dropped 7 bases, with 8 bases sitting between them. The part of the CDR3 DNA that was read is TGTGCCAGCAGCGTGGACAGTGAAAAA. Amino acids: CASSVDSEK. The CDR3 reads in full as CASSVDSEKLFF.

This clone was observed many times. The read terminates 3 residues ahead of where the CDR3 ends, so the germline J gene completes it. V is TRBV18 and J is TRBJ1-5; no clear D gene. Looked up from germline, CDR1 is KGHSH and CDR2 is LQKENI. CDR3 length equals 14 residues. V shed 5 bases and J shed 4 bases, with 12 bases lying between them. CDR3 in amino acids: CASSSAELNQPQHF. Partial CDR3 DNA: TGTGCCAGCTCATCCGCCGAACTAAATCAGCCC.

Note on this clone: Read coverage stops 3 residues before the CDR3 terminus; the germline J gene supplies the remainder. The chain recombines TRBV6-1 with TRBJ1-2; no reliable D call. The CDR3 consists of 15 residues. Germline V gives CDR1 MNHNS, CDR2 SASEGT. Incomplete CDR3 DNA: TGTGCCAGCAGTGAAGCGCCCGAACCTACCTACGAC. It specifies CASSEAPEPTYD. The entire CDR3 protein is CASSEAPEPTYDYTF.

This clone was seen at least ten times. The read terminates 3 residues before the CDR3 end, so the remaining end is supplied by the germline J gene. The rearrangement links TRBV4-2 to TRBJ2-2; 10 bases map to TRBD1. This CDR3 comprises 15 residues. Germline V lookup: CDR1 LGHNA, CDR2 YNFKEQ. The ends lost 5 bases at V and 8 bases at J; junction bases unmatched: 8. The CDR3 DNA, read in part, is TGTGCCAGCAGCGACGGGACAGGGGACGCGGGGGAG. It specifies CASSDGTGDAGE. The CDR3, in full, reads CASSDGTGDAGELFF.

This clone was seen at least ten times. The CDR3 is cut off 3 residues early in the read; its end comes from the germline J gene. This sequence joins TRBV10-1 and TRBJ2-5; TRBD2 matches 8 bases. The CDR3 totals 14 residues. With V trimmed by 3 bases and J by 7 bases, 7 bases remained unmatched. In germline, CDR1 is WNHNN, CDR2 SYGVQD (reference sequence). The CDR3 bases that were read are TGCGCCAGCAGTGATATAGCGGGGCGGGGGACC. Its protein product is CASSDIAGRGT. The full-length CDR3 reads as CASSDIAGRGTQYF.

Details on this clone: The read is 3 residues too short to cover the CDR3 end, so that end is filled in from the germline J gene. The chain uses TRBV10-1 and TRBJ2-7; 11 bases fit TRBD1. The V and J ends lost 6 bases and 6 bases, in that order; junction bases with no gene match: 4. The CDR3 contains 13 residues. Germline V gene lookup returns CDR1 WNHNN and CDR2 SYGVQD (reference sequence). The CDR3 here is CASSWTGGGEQYF. Incomplete CDR3 DNA: TGCGCCAGCAGCTGGACAGGGGGCGGCGAG.